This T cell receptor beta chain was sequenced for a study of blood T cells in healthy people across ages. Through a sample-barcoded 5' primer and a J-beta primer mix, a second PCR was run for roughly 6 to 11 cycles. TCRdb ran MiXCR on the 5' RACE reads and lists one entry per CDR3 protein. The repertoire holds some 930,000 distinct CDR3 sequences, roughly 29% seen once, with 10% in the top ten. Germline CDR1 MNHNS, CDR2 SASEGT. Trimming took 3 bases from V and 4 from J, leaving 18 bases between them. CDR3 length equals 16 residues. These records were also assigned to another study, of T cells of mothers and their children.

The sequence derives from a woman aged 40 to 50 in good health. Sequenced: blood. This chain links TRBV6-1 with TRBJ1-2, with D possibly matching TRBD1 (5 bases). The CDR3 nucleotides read TGTGCCAGCAGTGACGACGGGGCTGCACTCAGCTATGGCTACACCTTC. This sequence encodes CASSDDGAALSYGYTF.